This TCR beta chain comes out of a study of regulatory T cells in long-lasting Graves disease. Study results and limitations: Persistent patients had a count of shared public clonotypes (approximately 2,800) that exceeded that of new patients (roughly 1,000).

The sample holds a few counts of this clonotype. The antigen remains undetermined. Specified time point: newly diagnosed GD, antithyroid drugs for less than 3 months. Following extraction of RNA from PBMCs, that RNA was used to make the TCR library. Graves' disease diagnosis used American Thyroid Association guidelines. The junction had 9 bases not matched to a gene; V was cut back by 8 bases and J by 7 bases. Germline V CDR1 and CDR2: LNHDA, SQIVND (reference sequence). The CDR3 has 14 amino acids. Combining iRepertoire HTBI primers with Arm-PCR of CDR3 regions, the authors built TCR beta libraries. Each CDR3 protein is one row after TCRdb ran MiXCR on the multiplex PCR reads. This sample has approximately 350,000 distinct CDR3 sequences, with around 17% found just once. These same records also appear under a second study, on T cells in Graves' hyperthyroidism and ophthalmopathy.

Sequences were derived from peripheral blood mononuclear cells (PBMCs), sampled at new diagnosis, from a patient treated with antithyroid drugs. The TCR sequence derives from a man aged 40-49 years with Graves disease. This chain joins TRBV19 and TRBJ2-1; 9 bases map to TRBD2. CDR3 sequence (DNA): TGTGCCAGTTCGCGGGGGGGCGGTGGGAATGAGCAGTTCTTC. As protein: CASSRGGGGNEQFF.